Given below is one T cell receptor (beta chain) in context. This clonotype was recorded many times. Its recognized antigen is unknown. The input lacks base qualities; no much larger clone sits a single base away. Preparation of the library involved multiplex PCR. Reads for this sample came from an Illumina HiSeq 4000. TCR beta libraries were built with iRepertoire HTBI primers and Arm-PCR amplification of CDR3 regions. Gel purification was performed on PCR products prior to sequencing. The study's processing was this. Across samples, 60 to 80 TRBV and 13 to 15 TRBJ segments were identified and used for gene usage analysis of CDR3 amino acid clonotypes. COPE and FqMerger were used to merge filtered high-quality paired reads into contigs. Contigs were aligned with BLAST to IMGT TRBV, TRBD and TRBJ reference genes, and CDR3 was defined per IMGT. Highly expanded clones were defined as clonotypes with a frequency above 0.1%. Repertoire diversity was measured by Shannon entropy, and V-J evenness by the Gini coefficient. A clonotype was considered public if more than one individual shared it. TCRdb reanalyzed the raw reads on its own, using fastp at Q25 for trimming and MiXCR for clone calling, and kept in-frame beta chains. Identical CDR3 protein sequences are pooled into one entry, listed with their most common genes and DNA. The V and J calls reflect TCRdb's pipeline rather than the authors' work. Within this sample are about 540,000 distinct CDR3 sequences, with approximately 13% of them counted one time only. Of the sample, about 10% falls within the top ten clones.

The meaning of the sample's time point label: newly diagnosed GD, antithyroid drugs for less than 3 months. RNA was extracted from PBMCs in TRIzol for both TCR sequencing and RNA sequencing. The diagnosis of Graves' disease followed American Thyroid Association guidelines. The patients came from an endocrinology department in Xi'an, China. From each patient, around 9 milliliters of peripheral blood was collected into an EDTA anticoagulant tube. PBMCs were isolated by Ficoll Paque Plus density gradient separation without further T cell sorting. An Agilent 2100 Bioanalyzer and agarose gel were used to check RNA quality, while a NanoDrop 2000 measured RNA concentration. V loses 6 bases, J loses 4 bases, and the germline ends lie 19 bases apart. Per the germline V gene, SQVTM is the CDR1 and ANQGSEA is the CDR2. Including the terminal cysteine and phenylalanine, the CDR3 comprises 16 residues. Only the CDR3 DNA stays, 48 bases, in frame from base 1.

The record originates from a study of regulatory T cells in long-lasting Graves disease (dated by TCRdb to the early 2020s). With regard to the full study: In the newly diagnosed Graves' disease group, patients had been taking antithyroid drugs for less than 3 months. A total of 35 or so samples were covered by TCR sequencing, comprising some 13 persistent and about 20 newly diagnosed Graves' disease patients. Peripheral blood TCR sequencing and RNA sequencing compared persistent Graves' disease patients with newly diagnosed Graves' disease patients. The study was registered as a clinical trial and conducted in China. General findings and caveats noted by the study authors: As a limitation, the authors acknowledged that the small sample size may reduce accuracy. Persistent Graves' disease patients showed lower TCR Shannon entropy and fewer highly expanded clones than newly diagnosed patients, suggesting clonal expansion. More public clonotypes were shared among persistent patients (under 3,000) than among newly diagnosed patients (roughly 1,000). Preferential use of TRBV28, TRBJ1-2 and TRBJ2-5 was observed in persistent disease, whereas TRBV20-1 and TRBJ2-1 were favored in newly diagnosed disease. Only peripheral blood was studied, because thyroid tissue, the primary lesion, was inaccessible. Only the TCR beta chain was sequenced and analyzed.

The sample was also reused in another study, on T cells in Graves' hyperthyroidism and ophthalmopathy. That second publication adds: Stable Graves' hyperthyroidism was defined as the absence of progression to ophthalmopathy over 18 months of follow-up. Hyperthyroidism patients were aged 18 to 65 years and newly diagnosed, with disease duration of less than 2 months. Patients with uncontrolled infections, other autoimmune diseases, pregnancy or lactation were excluded. Diagnoses were based on clinical symptoms, serum thyroxine and TRAb, thyroid ultrasound and orbital computed tomography. The first round of RT-PCR for the TCR CDR3 was performed with the HTBI primer set and the Qiagen OneStep RT-PCR kit. Most expanded thyroid clonotypes (frequency above 0.001) were also detected in blood, a finding suggesting that blood repertoires may reflect thyroid immune responses. In cross-validation, a model built on a 13 V-J signature told ophthalmopathy apart from stable hyperthyroidism with just under 90% sensitivity and about 81% specificity, and in testing the same model reached 80%/75%. In validation, progression to ophthalmopathy was predicted by the model with around 70% sensitivity and 72% to 85% specificity, a median of 6.5 months before onset. TCR V-J signatures able to tell the groups apart were searched for in a discovery cohort of around 95 patients, of whom 43 had Graves' ophthalmopathy and some 60 had stable Graves' hyperthyroidism. Whether ophthalmopathy could be predicted prospectively was tested in an independent validation cohort made up of approximately 19 hyperthyroidism patients plus 17 patients who later progressed to ophthalmopathy. The roughly 99 discovery patients were divided at random into training and test sets in a 7:3 ratio. In addition, the study compared T-cell repertoires in thyroid tissue and in blood from six Graves' hyperthyroidism patients. Following sampling, methimazole starting at 30 mg daily was given to hyperthyroidism patients, and high-dose intravenous methylprednisolone was given to ophthalmopathy patients. A second multiplex PCR round built the libraries, followed by size selection and purification. Libraries were sequenced paired-end with 100 bp reads on an Illumina HiSeq2000. Raw data were processed with SOAPnuke, discarding reads with adapters, uncalled bases, mean Phred below 15, or no exact constant-primer or identifier match. COPE v1.2.5 was used to merge high-quality paired reads, and clonotypes were defined as unique nucleotide sequences. MiTCR v1.1 was used to align clonotypes to the IMGT TRBV, TRBD and TRBJ reference segments. Analysis was restricted to V-J combinations with a frequency above 0.0001, which covered roughly 99% of repertoires. The TCS score was defined as the ratio of F50 (clonal expansion) to E x V (chaos), calculated using BLOSUM62-based TCRdist between CDR3 peptides within each V-J. Welch's t-statistics and random forest reduced around 510 V-J features to some 14, which were used in a naive Bayes classifier (R e1071). Sample size was not statistically predetermined, and blinding of investigators to group allocation was not performed. TCR Vbeta CDR3 sequencing of roughly 140 peripheral blood samples (under 45 ophthalmopathy, 75 to 85 hyperthyroidism and some 17 progressor patients) is reported in the paper.

The input for sequencing was peripheral blood mononuclear cells (PBMCs), taken at new diagnosis, from a patient treated with antithyroid drugs. The chain is made from TRBV29-1 and TRBJ2-6, with the D gene not confidently named. The source of this sequence is a man aged 25-45 years with Graves disease. Donor details come from another sample of the same person, matched by shared clones. The encoded CDR3 is CSVFSAVGVGANVLTF. The DNA is as follows: TGCAGCGTGTTCTCGGCAGTAGGAGTAGGGGCCAACGTCCTGACTTTC. Extended through the reference TRBV29-1 and TRBJ2-6 proteins, this CDR3 yields the full variable domain: SAVISQKPSRDICQRGTSLTIQCQVDSQVTMMFWYRQQPGQSLTLIATANQGSEATYESGFVIDKFPISRPNLTFSTLTVSNMSPEDSSIYLCSVFSAVGVGANVLTFGAGSRLTVL.